The subject of this entry is one T cell receptor beta chain. Its antigen is not known. The source of the sample is a study of OX40 agonist ivuxolimab in advanced cancers. The overall study: Dose-escalation patients had hepatocellular carcinoma, melanoma, renal cell or head and neck cancer. With a range of 23 to 79, age averaged approximately 60 years, and 75% to 90% were male. Study-wide findings and caveats: Clonal expansion by week 6 occurred in CD4+ and CD8+ blood T cells (at 0.1 to 3.0 mg/kg). The study found that CD8+ T cells averaged more expanded clones than CD4+.

Assay: immunoSEQ multiplex PCR; the TCRdb copy retains only in-frame clones and omits some. The sample records more than 40,000 clones, 85% to 90% being singletons. This CDR3 comprises 12 residues. Germline V gives CDR1 SEHNR, CDR2 FQNEAQ (reference sequence). Trimming removed 4 bases at V and 6 bases at J, with 10 bases between. The rearrangement joins TRBV7-9 to TRBJ2-7; D is possibly TRBD1 (5 bases). Specimen: CD4+ or CD8+ T cells sorted from blood, collected in a trial of the OX40 agonist ivuxolimab. The receptor was isolated from an adult with an advanced solid tumor such as melanoma, head and neck, liver or kidney cancer. CDR3: CASSSQASEQYF. CDR3 in DNA: TGTGCCAGCAGCTCACAGGCGTCCGAGCAGTACTTC.